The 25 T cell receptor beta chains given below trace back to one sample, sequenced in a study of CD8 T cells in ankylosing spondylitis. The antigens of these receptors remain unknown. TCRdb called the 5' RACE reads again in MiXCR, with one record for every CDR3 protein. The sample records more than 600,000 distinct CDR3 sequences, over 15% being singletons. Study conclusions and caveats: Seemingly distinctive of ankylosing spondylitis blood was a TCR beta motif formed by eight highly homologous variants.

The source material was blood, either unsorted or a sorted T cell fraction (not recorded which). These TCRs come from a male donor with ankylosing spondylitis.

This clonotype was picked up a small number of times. The CDR3 DNA sequence: TGTGCCAGTAGTCCCCGGGCATCCTACAATGAGCAGTTCTTC. As protein: CASSPRASYNEQFF. This chain links TRBV19 with TRBJ2-1; D not resolved. V gave up 5 bases and J gave up 1 base, with 9 bases separating them. Germline V gives CDR1 LNHDA, CDR2 SQIVND (reference sequence). The CDR3 consists of 14 residues.

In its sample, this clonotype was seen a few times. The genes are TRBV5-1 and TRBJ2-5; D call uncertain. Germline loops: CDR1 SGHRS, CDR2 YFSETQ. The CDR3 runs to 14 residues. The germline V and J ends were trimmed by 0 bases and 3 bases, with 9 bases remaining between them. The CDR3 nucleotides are TGCGCCAGCAGCTTGGTAATCACCAAAGAGACCCAGTACTTC. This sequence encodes CASSLVITKETQYF.

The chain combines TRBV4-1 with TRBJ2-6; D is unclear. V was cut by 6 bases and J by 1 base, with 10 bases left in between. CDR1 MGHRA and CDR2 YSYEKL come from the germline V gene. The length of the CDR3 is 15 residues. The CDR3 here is CASRNEESGANVLTF. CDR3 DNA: TGCGCCAGCAGAAATGAGGAATCTGGGGCCAACGTCCTGACTTTC.

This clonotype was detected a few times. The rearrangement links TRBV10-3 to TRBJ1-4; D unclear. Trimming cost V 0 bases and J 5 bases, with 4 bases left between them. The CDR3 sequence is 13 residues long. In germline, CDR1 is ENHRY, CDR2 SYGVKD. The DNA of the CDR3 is TGTGCCATCAGTGAGTCGGGGAATGAAAAACTGTTTTTT. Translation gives CAISESGNEKLFF.

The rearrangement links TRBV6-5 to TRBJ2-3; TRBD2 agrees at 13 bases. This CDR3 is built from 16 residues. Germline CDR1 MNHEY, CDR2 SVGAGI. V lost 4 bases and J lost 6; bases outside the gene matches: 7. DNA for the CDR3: TGTGCCAGCAGTTTAGGACTAGCGGGAGTGGATGATACGCAGTATTTT. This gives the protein CASSLGLAGVDDTQYF.

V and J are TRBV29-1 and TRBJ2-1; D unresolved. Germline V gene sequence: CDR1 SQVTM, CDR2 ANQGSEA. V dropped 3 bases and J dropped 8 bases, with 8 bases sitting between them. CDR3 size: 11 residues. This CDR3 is CSVDLSYEQFF. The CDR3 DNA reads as TGCAGCGTTGATCTTAGCTATGAGCAGTTCTTC.

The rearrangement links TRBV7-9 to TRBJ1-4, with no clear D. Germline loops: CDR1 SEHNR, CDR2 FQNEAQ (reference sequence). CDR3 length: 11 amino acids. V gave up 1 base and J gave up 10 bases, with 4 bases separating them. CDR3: CASSLEGKLFF. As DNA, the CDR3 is TGTGCCAGCAGCTTAGAAGGAAAACTGTTTTTT.

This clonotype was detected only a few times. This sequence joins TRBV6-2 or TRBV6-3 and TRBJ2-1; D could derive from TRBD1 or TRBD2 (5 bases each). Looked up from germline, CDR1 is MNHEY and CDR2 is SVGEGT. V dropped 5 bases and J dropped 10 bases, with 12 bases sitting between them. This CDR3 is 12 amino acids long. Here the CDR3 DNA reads TGTGCCAGCAGTAACCCGGGACCCGAGCAGTTCTTC. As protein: CASSNPGPEQFF.

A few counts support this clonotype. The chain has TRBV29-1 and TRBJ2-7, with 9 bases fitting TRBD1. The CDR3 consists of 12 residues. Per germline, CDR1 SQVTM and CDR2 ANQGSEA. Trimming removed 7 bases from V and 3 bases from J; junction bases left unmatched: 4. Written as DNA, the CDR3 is TGCAGCGCCTCGACAGGGGGCTACGAGCAGTACTTC. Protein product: CSASTGGYEQYF.

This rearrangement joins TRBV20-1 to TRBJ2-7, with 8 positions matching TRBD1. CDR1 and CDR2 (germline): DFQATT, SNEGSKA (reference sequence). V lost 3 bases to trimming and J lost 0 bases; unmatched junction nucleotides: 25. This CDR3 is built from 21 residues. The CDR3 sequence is CSASGGQGSLEEPNFSYEQYF. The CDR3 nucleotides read TGCAGTGCTAGTGGAGGACAGGGAAGTCTTGAGGAACCGAACTTCTCCTACGAGCAGTACTTC.

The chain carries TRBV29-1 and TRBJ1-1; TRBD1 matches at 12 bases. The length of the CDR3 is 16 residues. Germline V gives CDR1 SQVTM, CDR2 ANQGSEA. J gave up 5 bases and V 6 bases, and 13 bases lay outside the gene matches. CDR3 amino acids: CSVGDRGRNRGTEAFF. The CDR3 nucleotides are TGCAGCGTGGGGGACAGGGGGCGAAATAGAGGAACTGAAGCTTTCTTT.

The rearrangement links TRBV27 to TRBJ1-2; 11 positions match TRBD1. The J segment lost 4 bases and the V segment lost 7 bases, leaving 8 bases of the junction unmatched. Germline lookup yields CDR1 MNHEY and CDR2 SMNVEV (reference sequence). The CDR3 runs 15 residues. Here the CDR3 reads CASTTTGTGGYGYTF. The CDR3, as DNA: TGTGCCAGCACCACAACCGGGACAGGGGGCTATGGCTACACCTTC.

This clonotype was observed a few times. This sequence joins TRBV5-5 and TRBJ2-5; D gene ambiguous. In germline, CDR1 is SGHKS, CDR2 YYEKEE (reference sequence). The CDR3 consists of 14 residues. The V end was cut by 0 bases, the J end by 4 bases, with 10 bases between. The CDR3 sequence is CASSLEVGPETQYF. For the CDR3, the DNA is TGTGCCAGCAGCTTGGAGGTGGGCCCAGAGACCCAGTACTTC.

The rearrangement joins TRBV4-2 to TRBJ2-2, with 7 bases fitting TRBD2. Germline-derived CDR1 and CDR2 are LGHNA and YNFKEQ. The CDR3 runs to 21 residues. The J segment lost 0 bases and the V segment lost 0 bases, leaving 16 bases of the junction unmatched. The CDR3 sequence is CASSQELYFGWRETNTGELFF. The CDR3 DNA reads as TGTGCCAGCAGCCAAGAGTTGTACTTCGGTTGGCGGGAGACGAACACCGGGGAGCTGTTTTTT.

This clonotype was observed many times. CDR3 coding DNA: TGTGCCAGCAGCCTTAGGAGCGGGGACAACACCGGGGAGCTGTTTTTT. This sequence encodes CASSLRSGDNTGELFF. J is TRBJ2-2 and V is TRBV11-2; 7 nucleotides agree with TRBD2. Germline trimming cut 5 bases from V and 2 bases from J; bases unmatched to any gene: 8. Germline lookup yields CDR1 SGHAT and CDR2 FQNNGV. This CDR3 spans 16 amino acids.

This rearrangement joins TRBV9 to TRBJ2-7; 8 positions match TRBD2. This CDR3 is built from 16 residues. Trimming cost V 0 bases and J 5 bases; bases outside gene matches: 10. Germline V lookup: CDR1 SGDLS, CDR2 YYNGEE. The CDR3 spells CASSVAVLAGNHEQYF. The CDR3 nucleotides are TGTGCCAGCAGCGTAGCGGTGTTAGCGGGAAACCACGAGCAGTACTTC.

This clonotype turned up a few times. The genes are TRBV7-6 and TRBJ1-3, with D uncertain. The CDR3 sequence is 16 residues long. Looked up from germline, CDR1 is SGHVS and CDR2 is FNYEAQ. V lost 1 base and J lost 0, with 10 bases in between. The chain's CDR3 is CASSLGAGASGNTIYF. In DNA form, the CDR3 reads TGTGCCAGCAGCTTAGGGGCGGGAGCCTCTGGAAACACCATATATTTT.

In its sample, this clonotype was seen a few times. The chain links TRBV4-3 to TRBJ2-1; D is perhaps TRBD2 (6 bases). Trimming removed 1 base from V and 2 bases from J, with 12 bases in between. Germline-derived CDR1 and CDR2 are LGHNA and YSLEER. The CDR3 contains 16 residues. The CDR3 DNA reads TGCGCCAGCAGCCAAGTGGGTCTAGCGCCCTACAATGAGCAGTTCTTC. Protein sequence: CASSQVGLAPYNEQFF.

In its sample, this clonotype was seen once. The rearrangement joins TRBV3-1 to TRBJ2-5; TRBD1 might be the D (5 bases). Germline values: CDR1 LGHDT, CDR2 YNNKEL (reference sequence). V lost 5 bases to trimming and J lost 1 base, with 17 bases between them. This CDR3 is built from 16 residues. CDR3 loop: CASSSGVRDSQETQYF. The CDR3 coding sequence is TGTGCCAGCAGCTCAGGCGTCCGAGACAGCCAAGAGACCCAGTACTTC.

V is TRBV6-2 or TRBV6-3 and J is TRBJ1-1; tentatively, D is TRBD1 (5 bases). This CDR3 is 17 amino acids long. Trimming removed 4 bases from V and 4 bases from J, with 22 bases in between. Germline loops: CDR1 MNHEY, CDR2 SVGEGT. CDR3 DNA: TGTGCCAGCAGTTTCTTAATTGGGGACGGGGGGAGCACTGAAGCTTTCTTT. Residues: CASSFLIGDGGSTEAFF.

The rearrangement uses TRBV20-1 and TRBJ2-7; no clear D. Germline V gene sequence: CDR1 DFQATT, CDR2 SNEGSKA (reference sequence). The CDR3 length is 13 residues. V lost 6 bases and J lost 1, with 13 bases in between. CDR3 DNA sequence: TGCAGTGCACCTCACAGCAATTCCTACGAGCAGTACTTC. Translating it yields CSAPHSNSYEQYF.

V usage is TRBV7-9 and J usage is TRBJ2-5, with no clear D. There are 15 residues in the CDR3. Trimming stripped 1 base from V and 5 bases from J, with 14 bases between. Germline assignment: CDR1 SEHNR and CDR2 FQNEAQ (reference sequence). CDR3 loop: CASSLVEPQRETQYF. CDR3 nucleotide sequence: TGTGCCAGCAGCTTAGTCGAGCCACAGAGGGAGACCCAGTACTTC.

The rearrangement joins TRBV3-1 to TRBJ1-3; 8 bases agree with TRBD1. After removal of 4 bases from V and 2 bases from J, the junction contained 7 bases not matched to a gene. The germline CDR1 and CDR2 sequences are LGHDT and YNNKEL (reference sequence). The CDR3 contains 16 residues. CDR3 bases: TGTGCCAGCAGCCTTGGGACAGGCGGTGCTGGAAACACCATATATTTT. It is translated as CASSLGTGGAGNTIYF.

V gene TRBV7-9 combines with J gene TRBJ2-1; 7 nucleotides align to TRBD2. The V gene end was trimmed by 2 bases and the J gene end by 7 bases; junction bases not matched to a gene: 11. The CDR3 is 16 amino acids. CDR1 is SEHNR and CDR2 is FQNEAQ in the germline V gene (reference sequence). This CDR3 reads CASSLKEAGVGNEQFF. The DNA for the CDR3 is TGTGCCAGCAGCTTAAAGGAGGCGGGAGTAGGGAATGAGCAGTTCTTC.

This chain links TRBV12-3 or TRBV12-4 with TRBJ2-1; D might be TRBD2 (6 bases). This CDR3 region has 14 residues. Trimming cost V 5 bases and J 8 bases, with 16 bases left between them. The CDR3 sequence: CASSTGTGNDEQFF. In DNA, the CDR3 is TGTGCCAGCAGTACCGGGACTGGGAACGATGAGCAGTTCTTC.